This T cell receptor beta chain was recovered during a study of blood T cell repertoires in COVID-19. This CDR3 comprises 13 residues. Germline CDR1 and CDR2: LNHDA and SQIVND (reference sequence). J gave up 3 bases and V 6 bases, and 3 bases lay outside the gene matches. Produced via immunoSEQ multiplex PCR; TCRdb's table is partial and in-frame only. The table includes under 300,000 clones, 86% detected once. The J gene is TRBJ1-2, the V gene TRBV19; 8 positions agree with TRBD1. The sequence derives from a woman aged 25 to 39 with active or convalescent COVID-19. The specimen was peripheral blood. The CDR3 nucleotides read TGTGCCAGTAGCGCGACAGGGGACTATGGCTACACCTTC. The encoded protein is CASSATGDYGYTF.